This TCR beta chain was sequenced in a study of regulatory T cells in long-lasting Graves disease. Study-wide results and caveats: TRBV28 was favored in persistent disease, as were TRBJ1-2 and TRBJ2-5.

Investigators prepared the TCR beta libraries by applying iRepertoire HTBI primers and Arm-PCR of CDR3 regions. In TCRdb, the multiplex PCR reads were re-called with MiXCR into one record per CDR3 protein. The sample contains around 250,000 distinct CDR3 sequences, roughly 21% of which appear only once. The CDR3 totals 13 residues. The V end was cut by 5 bases, the J end by 5 bases, with 15 bases between. CDR1 is DFQATT and CDR2 is SNEGSKA in the germline V gene (reference sequence). This clonotype was seen ten or more times. Its cognate antigen is unknown. Regarding time point: newly diagnosed GD, antithyroid drugs for less than 3 months. TCR sequences were obtained from RNA taken from PBMCs. In Xi'an, China, an endocrinology department was the source of patients. Into tubes containing EDTA, nine milliliters of peripheral blood were drawn.

The sequence derives from a female donor with Graves disease. The material sequenced was peripheral blood mononuclear cells (PBMCs), taken at new diagnosis, from a patient treated with antithyroid drugs. This chain connects TRBV20-1 to TRBJ2-5, with TRBD1 as a possible D gene (6 bases). DNA for the CDR3: TGCAGTGCTCAACAGGGCAGGGCGGAGACCCAGTACTTC. This encodes CSAQQGRAETQYF.